This paragraph reports one TCR beta chain. Its specificity is unknown. V shed 5 bases and J 7 bases; nucleotides not matched to a gene: 6. CDR1 MDHEN and CDR2 SYDVKM come from the germline V gene. The CDR3 runs 15 residues. 13 Jbeta primers and 60 Vbeta primers were used for the PCR. Method: immunoSEQ multiplex PCR; TCRdb's copy keeps in-frame clones and lacks some. Here the sample spans under 80,000 clones, over 70% being singletons. The data were obtained in a study of cytomegalovirus exposure and HLA in healthy donors. Study-wide findings and caveats: The study recorded 164 TCR beta chains that were cytomegalovirus-associated. In vitro confirmation showed three CMV-associated chains to be CMV antigen specific.

This clonotype was obtained from a woman aged 40 to 49 in good health and CMV-seronegative. The gene calls are TRBV28 and TRBJ1-5; 12 bases map to TRBD1. The sequencing input was PBMCs. The CDR3 DNA reads as TGTGCCAGCAGTGCCGGGACAGGGGGCCGCCAGCCCCAGCATTTT. Residues: CASSAGTGGRQPQHF.